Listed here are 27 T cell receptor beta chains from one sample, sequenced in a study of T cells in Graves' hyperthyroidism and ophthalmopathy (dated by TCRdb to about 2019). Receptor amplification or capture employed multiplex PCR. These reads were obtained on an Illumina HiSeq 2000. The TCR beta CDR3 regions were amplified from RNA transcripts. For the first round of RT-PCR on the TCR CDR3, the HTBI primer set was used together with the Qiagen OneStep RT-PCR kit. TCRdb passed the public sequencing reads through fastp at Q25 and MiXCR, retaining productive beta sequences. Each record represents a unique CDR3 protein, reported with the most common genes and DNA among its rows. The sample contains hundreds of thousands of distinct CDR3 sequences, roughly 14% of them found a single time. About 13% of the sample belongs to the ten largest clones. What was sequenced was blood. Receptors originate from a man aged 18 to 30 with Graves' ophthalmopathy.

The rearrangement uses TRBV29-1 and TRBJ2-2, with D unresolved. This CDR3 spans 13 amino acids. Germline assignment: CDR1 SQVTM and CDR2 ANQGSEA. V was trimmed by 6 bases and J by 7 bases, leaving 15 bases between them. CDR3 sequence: CSVQNILNGELFF. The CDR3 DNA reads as TGCAGCGTCCAGAACATTTTAAACGGGGAGCTGTTTTTT.

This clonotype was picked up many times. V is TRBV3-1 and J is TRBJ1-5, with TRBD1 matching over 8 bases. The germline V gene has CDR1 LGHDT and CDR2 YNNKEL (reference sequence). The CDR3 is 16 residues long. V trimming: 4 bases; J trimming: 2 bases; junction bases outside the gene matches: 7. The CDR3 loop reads CASSPLTGVGNQPQHF. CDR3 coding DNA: TGTGCCAGCAGCCCCCTGACAGGGGTAGGCAATCAGCCCCAGCATTTT.

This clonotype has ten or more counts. CDR3 sequence reads: CASSHEGSSGNTIYF. The CDR3 nucleotides are TGTGCCAGCAGCCATGAGGGGAGCTCTGGAAACACCATATATTTT. The genes are TRBV3-1 and TRBJ1-3, with D possibly matching TRBD1 (5 bases). Germline assignment: CDR1 LGHDT and CDR2 YNNKEL (reference sequence). This CDR3 is 15 amino acids long. V shed 3 bases and J shed 0 bases, with 9 bases lying between them.

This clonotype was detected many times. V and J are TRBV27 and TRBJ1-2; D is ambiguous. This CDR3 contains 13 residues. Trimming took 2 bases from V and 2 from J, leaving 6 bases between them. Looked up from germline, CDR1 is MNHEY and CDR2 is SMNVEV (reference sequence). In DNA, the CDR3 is TGTGCCAGCAGTTTAACGGGGAACTATGGCTACACCTTC. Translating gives CASSLTGNYGYTF.

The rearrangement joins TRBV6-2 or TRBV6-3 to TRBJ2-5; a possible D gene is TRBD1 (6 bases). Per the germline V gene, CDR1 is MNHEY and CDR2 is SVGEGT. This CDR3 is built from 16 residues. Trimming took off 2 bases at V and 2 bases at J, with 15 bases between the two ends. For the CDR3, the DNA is TGTGCCAGCAGTTACGGGCAGGGGCCTTCTCAAGAGACCCAGTACTTC. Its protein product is CASSYGQGPSQETQYF.

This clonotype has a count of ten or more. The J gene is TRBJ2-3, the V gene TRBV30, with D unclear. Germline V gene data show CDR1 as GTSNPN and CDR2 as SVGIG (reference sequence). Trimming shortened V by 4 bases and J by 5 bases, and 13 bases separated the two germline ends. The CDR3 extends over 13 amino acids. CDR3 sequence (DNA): TGTGCCTGGACGTTACTCGGGCAAGATACGCAGTATTTT. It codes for CAWTLLGQDTQYF.

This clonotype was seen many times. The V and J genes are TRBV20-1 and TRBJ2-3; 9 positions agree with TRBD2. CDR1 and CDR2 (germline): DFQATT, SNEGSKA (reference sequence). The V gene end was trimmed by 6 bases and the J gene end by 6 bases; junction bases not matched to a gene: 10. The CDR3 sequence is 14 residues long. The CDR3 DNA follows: TGCAGTGCGAAGACTAGCGGCCATGTTGATACGCAGTATTTT. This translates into CSAKTSGHVDTQYF.

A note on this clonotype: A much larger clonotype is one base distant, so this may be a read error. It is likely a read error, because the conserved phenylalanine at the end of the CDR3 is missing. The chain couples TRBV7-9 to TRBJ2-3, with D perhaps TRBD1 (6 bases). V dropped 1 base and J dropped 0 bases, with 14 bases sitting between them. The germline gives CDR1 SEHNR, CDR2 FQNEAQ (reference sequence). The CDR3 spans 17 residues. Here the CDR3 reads CASSLEGRDKSTDTQYS. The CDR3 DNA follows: TGTGCCAGCAGCTTAGAGGGACGGGACAAGAGCACAGATACGCAGTATTCT.

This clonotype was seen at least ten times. This chain's CDR3 is CASRPGTSNTGELFF. The CDR3 nucleotides read TGTGCCAGCAGGCCCGGGACTAGCAACACCGGGGAGCTGTTTTTT. The chain couples TRBV5-8 to TRBJ2-2; 9 bases line up with TRBD2. CDR3 length: 15 amino acids. Germline values: CDR1 SGHTS, CDR2 YDEGEE. The trim removed 5 bases at V and 2 bases at J, leaving 4 bases unmatched.

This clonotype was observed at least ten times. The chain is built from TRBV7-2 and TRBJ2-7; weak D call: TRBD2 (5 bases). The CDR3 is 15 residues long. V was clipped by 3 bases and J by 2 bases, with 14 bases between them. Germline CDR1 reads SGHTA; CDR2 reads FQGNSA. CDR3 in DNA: TGTGCCAGCAGCTTTCGGCTAGCAGAAACCTACGAGCAGTACTTC. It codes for CASSFRLAETYEQYF. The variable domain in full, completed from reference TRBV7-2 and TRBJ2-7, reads GAGVSQSPSNKVTEKGKDVELRCDPISGHTALYWYRQSLGQGLEFLIYFQGNSAPDKSGLPSDRFSAERTGGSVSTLTIQRTQQEDSAVYLCASSFRLAETYEQYFGPGTRLTVT.

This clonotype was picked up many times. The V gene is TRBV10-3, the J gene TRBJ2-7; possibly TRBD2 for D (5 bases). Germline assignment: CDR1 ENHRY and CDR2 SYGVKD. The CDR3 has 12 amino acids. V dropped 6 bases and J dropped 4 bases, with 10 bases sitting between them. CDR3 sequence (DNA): TGTGCCATCAGCAGACTATCATACGAGCAGTACTTC. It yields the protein CAISRLSYEQYF.

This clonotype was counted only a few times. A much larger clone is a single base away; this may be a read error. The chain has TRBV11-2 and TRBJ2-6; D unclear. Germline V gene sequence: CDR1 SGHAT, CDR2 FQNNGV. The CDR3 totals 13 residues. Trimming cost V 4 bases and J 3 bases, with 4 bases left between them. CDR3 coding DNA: TGTGCCAGCAGCTGGTTTGGGGCCAACGTCCTGACTTTC. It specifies CASSWFGANVLTF.

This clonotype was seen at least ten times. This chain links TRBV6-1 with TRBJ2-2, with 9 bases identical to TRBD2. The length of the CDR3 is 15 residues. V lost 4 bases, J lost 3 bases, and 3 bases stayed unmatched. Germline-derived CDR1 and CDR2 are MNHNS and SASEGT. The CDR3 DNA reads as TGTGCCAGCAGTGGGACTAGCGAGCACACCGGGGAGCTGTTTTTT. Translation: CASSGTSEHTGELFF.

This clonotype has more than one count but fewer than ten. The CDR3 DNA reads as TGTGCCAGCAGTTACTCGTCCCTCGGGACTGGAAACACCATATATTTT. It yields the protein CASSYSSLGTGNTIYF. This rearrangement joins TRBV6-5 to TRBJ1-3, with D unresolved. This CDR3 has 16 amino acids. Germline CDR1 and CDR2: MNHEY and SVGAGI. V was cut by 0 bases and J by 2 bases, with 11 bases left in between.

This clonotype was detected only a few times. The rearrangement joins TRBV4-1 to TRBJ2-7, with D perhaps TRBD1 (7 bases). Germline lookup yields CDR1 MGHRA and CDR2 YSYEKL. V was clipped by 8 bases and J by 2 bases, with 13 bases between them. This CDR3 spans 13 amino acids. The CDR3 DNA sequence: TGCGCCAGCTCGCAGGGGGGTACCTACGAGCAGTACTTC. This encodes CASSQGGTYEQYF.

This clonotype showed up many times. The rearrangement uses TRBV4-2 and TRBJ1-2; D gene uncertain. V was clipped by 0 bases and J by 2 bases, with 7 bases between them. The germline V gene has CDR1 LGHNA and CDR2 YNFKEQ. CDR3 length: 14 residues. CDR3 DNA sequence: TGTGCCAGCAGCCAAGAGCGGATAAACTATGGCTACACCTTC. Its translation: CASSQERINYGYTF.

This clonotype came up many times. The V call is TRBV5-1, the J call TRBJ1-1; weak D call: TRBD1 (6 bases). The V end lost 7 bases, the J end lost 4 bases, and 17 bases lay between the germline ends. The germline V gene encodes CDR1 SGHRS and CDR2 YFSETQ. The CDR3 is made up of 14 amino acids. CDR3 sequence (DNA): TGCGCCAGCTCGATTGGGGGGCATGGCACTGAAGCTTTCTTT. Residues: CASSIGGHGTEAFF.

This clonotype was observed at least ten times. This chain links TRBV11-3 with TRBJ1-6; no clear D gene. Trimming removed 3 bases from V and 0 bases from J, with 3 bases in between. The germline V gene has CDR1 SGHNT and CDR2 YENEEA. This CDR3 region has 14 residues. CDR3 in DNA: TGTGCCAGCAGCTTCAGCTCCTATAATTCACCCCTCCACTTT. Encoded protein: CASSFSSYNSPLHF.

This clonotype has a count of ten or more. DNA of the CDR3: TGTGCCAGCAGCACCATGATCAGGGGCTCCTACGAGCAGTACTTC. It codes for CASSTMIRGSYEQYF. The genes are TRBV5-6 and TRBJ2-7, with a weak D call TRBD1 (6 bases). Trimming removed 4 bases at V and 0 bases at J, with 14 bases between. The germline CDR1 and CDR2 sequences are SGHDT and YYEEEE. The CDR3 contains 15 residues.

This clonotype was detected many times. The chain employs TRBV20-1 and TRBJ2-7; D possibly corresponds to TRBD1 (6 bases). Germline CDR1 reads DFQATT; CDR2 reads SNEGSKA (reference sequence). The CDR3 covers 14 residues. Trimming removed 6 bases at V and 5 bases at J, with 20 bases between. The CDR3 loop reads CSAKNRVMVDEQYF. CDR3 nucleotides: TGCAGTGCCAAAAACAGGGTAATGGTGGACGAGCAGTACTTC.

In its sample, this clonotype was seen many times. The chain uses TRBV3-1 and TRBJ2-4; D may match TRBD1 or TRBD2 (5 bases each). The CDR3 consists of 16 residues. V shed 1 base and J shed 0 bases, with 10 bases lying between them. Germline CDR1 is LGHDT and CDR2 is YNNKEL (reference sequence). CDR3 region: CASSQGWDRAKNIQYF. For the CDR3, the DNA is TGTGCCAGCAGCCAAGGGTGGGACCGAGCCAAAAACATTCAGTACTTC.

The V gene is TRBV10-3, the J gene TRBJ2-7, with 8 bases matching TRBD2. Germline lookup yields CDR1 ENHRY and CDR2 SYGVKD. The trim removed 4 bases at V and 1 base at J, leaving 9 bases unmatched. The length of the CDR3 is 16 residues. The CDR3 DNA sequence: TGTGCCATCAGTGGACTTGCGGGAGGAACTTCCTACGAGCAGTACTTC. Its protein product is CAISGLAGGTSYEQYF.

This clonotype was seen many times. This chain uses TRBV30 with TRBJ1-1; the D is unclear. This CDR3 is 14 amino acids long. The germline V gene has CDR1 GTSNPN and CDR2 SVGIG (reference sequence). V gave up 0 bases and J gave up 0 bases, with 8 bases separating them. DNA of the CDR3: TGTGCCTGGAGTGTACTATGGCTGAACACTGAAGCTTTCTTT. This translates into CAWSVLWLNTEAFF.

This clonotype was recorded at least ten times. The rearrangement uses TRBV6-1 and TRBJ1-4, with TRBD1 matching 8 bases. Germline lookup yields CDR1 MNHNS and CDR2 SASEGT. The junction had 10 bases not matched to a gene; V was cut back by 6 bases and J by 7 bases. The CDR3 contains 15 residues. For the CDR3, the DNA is TGTGCCAGCAGACTGGGTCAGGGGGCGGGTGAAAAACTGTTTTTT. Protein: CASRLGQGAGEKLFF.

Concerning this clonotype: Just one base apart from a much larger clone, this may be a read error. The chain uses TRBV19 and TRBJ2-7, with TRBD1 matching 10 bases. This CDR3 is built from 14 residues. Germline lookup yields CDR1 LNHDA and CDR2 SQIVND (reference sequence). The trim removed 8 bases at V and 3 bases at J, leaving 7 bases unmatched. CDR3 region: CASGSGQGDYEQYF. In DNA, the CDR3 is TGTGCCAGTGGTAGCGGACAGGGGGACTACGAGCAGTACTTC.

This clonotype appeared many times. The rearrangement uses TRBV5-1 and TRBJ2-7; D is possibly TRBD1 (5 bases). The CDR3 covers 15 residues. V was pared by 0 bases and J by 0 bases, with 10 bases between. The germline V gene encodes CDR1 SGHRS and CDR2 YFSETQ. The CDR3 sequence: CASSLALTASYEQYF. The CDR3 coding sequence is TGCGCCAGCAGCTTGGCCCTGACAGCCTCCTACGAGCAGTACTTC. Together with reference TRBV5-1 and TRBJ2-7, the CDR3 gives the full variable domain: KAGVTQTPRYLIKTRGQQVTLSCSPISGHRSVSWYQQTPGQGLQFLFEYFSETQRNKGNFPGRFSGRQFSNSRSEMNVSTLELGDSALYLCASSLALTASYEQYFGPGTRLTVT.

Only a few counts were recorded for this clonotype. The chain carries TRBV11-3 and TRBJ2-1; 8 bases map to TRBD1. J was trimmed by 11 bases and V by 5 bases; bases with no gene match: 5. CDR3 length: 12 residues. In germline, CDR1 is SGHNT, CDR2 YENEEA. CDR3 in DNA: TGTGCCAGCAGCACTCGGACAGGGCAGCAGTTCTTC. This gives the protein CASSTRTGQQFF.